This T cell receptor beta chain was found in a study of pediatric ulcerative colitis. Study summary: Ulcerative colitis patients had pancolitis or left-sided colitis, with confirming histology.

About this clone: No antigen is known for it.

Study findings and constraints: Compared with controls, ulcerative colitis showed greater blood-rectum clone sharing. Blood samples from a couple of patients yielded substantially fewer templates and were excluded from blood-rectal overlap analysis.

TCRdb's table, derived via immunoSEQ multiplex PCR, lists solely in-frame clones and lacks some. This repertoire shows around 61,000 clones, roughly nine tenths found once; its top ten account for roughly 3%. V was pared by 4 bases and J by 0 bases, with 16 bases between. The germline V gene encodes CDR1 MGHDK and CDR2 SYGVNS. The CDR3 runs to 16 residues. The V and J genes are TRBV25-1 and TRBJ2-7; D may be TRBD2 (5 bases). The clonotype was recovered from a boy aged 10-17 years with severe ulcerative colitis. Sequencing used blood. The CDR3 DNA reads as TGTGCCAGCAGTGGGACTTCTGCCTTAAGCTCCTACGAGCAGTACTTC. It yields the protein CASSGTSALSSYEQYF.